This T cell receptor beta chain emerged from a study of blood T cell repertoires in COVID-19. V gave up 5 bases and J gave up 4 bases; unmatched junction bases: 8. CDR3 length: 16 residues. The germline CDR1 and CDR2 sequences are LGHNA and YNFKEQ. Only in-frame clones appear in the TCRdb table, and some are missing; sequencing was by immunoSEQ multiplex PCR. The sample consists of 150,000 or so clones, 80% to 90% of them appearing once. The source is a woman aged 65 to 85 with COVID-19, enrolled during active disease. The sequenced sample consisted of peripheral blood. This chain uses TRBV4-2 with TRBJ2-2; 9 nucleotides align to TRBD1. In DNA form, the CDR3 reads TGTGCCAGCAGCGCGTCACAGGGGGCAGGCACCGGGGAGCTGTTTTTT. Translated: CASSASQGAGTGELFF.